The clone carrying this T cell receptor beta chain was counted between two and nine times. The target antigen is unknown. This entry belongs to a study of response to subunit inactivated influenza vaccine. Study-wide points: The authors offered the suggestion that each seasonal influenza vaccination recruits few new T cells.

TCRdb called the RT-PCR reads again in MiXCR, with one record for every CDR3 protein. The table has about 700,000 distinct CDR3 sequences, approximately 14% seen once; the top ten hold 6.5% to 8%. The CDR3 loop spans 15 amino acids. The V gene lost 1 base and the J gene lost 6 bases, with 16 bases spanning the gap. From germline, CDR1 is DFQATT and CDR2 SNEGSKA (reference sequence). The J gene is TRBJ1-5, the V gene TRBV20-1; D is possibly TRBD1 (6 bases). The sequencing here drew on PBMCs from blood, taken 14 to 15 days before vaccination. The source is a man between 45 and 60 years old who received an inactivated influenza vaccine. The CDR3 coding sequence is TGCAGTGCTAGAGTCACAGGGTTATCGGGTCAGCCCCAGCATTTT. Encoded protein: CSARVTGLSGQPQHF.